This T cell receptor (beta chain) is from a study of blood T cell repertoires in COVID-19. Study-wide background: Sites in the United States, Italy and Spain provided acute and convalescent COVID-19 samples.

Only in-frame clones appear in the TCRdb table, and some are missing; sequencing was by immunoSEQ multiplex PCR. Of 130,000 or so clones listed, 70% to 90% are singletons. The ends were cut back, 0 bases at V and 5 bases at J, with 10 bases in the middle. Looked up from germline, CDR1 is MNHEY and CDR2 is SVGAGI. The CDR3 runs 14 residues. The source of this sequence is a human donor in a cohort sampled during active COVID-19. V and J are TRBV6-5 and TRBJ1-2, with D unresolved. The specimen sequenced was peripheral blood. The CDR3 is CASSYSPQAYGYTF. The CDR3 region has the DNA TGTGCCAGCAGTTACTCCCCCCAGGCATATGGCTACACCTTC.